This TCR beta chain was documented in a study of identical twins. Remarks on this clonotype: Its antigen is undetermined.

The CDR3 has 17 residues. Per germline, CDR1 SGHKS and CDR2 YYEKEE (reference sequence). The ends lost 0 bases at V and 5 bases at J; junction bases unmatched: 7. Every donor was a healthy Caucasian. General study findings and limits: A lower insertion count was a feature of abundant cord blood beta clonotypes, with no such feature in memory repertoires. Part of the zero-insertion signal could reflect confounding by invariant MAIT and iNKT cells. Cross-sectional statistical analysis was relied on for the conclusions, without the same donors being followed.

TCRdb processed the 5' RACE reads anew with MiXCR; each CDR3 protein has one entry. This sample carries some 500,000 distinct CDR3 sequences, approximately 15% of them seen once, and the ten largest clones take about 0.52%. The data were also submitted as part of a second study, on yellow fever vaccine responses in identical twins.

The receptor's source is a woman aged 18-29 years in good health. This sequence joins TRBV5-5 and TRBJ2-7, with 14 bases aligning to TRBD2. Sequenced: CD4+ T cells sorted from blood. The CDR3 nucleotides are TGTGCCAGCAGCTTGGTGACTAGCGGGAGGGCCGAGAACGAGCAGTACTTC. Residues: CASSLVTSGRAENEQYF.